The 22 T cell receptor beta chains below come from one sample, sequenced in a study of blood T cell repertoires in COVID-19. Method: immunoSEQ multiplex PCR; TCRdb's copy keeps in-frame clones and lacks some. The repertoire consists of 85,000 to 100,000 clones, with around 80% occurring once and the leading ten covering about 8.4%. The sequencing sample was made of peripheral blood. These receptors originate from a man aged 50 to 59 who had recovered from COVID-19.

Here the CDR3 reads CASSLGTGAYNEQFF. CDR3 nucleotides: TGTGCCAGCAGCTTAGGGACGGGAGCCTACAATGAGCAGTTCTTC. The J gene is TRBJ2-1, the V gene TRBV11-2, with TRBD2 as a possible D gene (6 bases). V gave up 1 base and J gave up 2 bases, with 9 bases separating them. Germline V gene data show CDR1 as SGHAT and CDR2 as FQNNGV. There are 15 residues in the CDR3.

This clone showed up just a few times. The chain's CDR3 is CASSPRLNTEAFF. CDR3 coding DNA: TGTGCCAGCAGCCCTAGGCTGAACACTGAAGCTTTCTTT. The chain carries TRBV7-2 and TRBJ1-1, with no clear D. The CDR3 has 13 residues. V gave up 5 bases and J gave up 0 bases, with 7 bases separating them. The germline V gene has CDR1 SGHTA and CDR2 FQGNSA.

V and J are TRBV9 and TRBJ1-5; 7 positions match TRBD1. V lost 3 bases, J lost 7 bases, and 7 bases stayed unmatched. This CDR3 is built from 14 residues. Looked up from germline, CDR1 is SGDLS and CDR2 is YYNGEE. The CDR3 spells CASSAEGGRQPQHF. DNA of the CDR3: TGTGCCAGCAGCGCGGAAGGGGGCAGACAGCCCCAGCATTTT.

V usage is TRBV6-2 or TRBV6-3 and J usage is TRBJ2-1; possibly TRBD2 for D (5 bases). Trimming cost V 6 bases and J 10 bases, with 10 bases left between them. The CDR3 is made up of 11 amino acids. CDR1 is MNHEY and CDR2 is SVGEGT in the germline V gene. CDR3: CASSRTGEQFF. As DNA, the CDR3 is TGTGCCAGCAGCCGGACGGGGGAGCAGTTCTTC.

The chain carries TRBV30 and TRBJ2-1, with D possibly TRBD2 on 5 matching bases. The CDR3 covers 13 residues. Germline lookup yields CDR1 GTSNPN and CDR2 SVGIG (reference sequence). With 3 bases removed from V and 8 bases from J, the gap between germline ends came to 14 bases. CDR3 bases: TGTGCCTGGAGGCGAGGGTTCGCGGATGAGCAGTTCTTC. Amino acids: CAWRRGFADEQFF. The full variable domain, with the rest looked up from reference TRBV30 and TRBJ2-1, is SQTIHQWPATLVQPVGSPLSLECTVEGTSNPNLYWYRQAAGRGLQLLFYSVGIGQISSEVPQNLSASRPQDRQFILSSKKLLLSDSGFYLCAWRRGFADEQFFGPGTRLTVL.

The J gene is TRBJ2-6, the V gene TRBV3-1 (or the pseudogene TRBV3-2); 8 bases match TRBD2. Trimming removed 3 bases from V and 1 base from J; junction bases left unmatched: 5. From germline, CDR1 is LGHDT and CDR2 YNNKEL (reference sequence). The CDR3 covers 17 residues. The CDR3 here is CASSQRGEGSGANVLTF. The CDR3 coding sequence is TGTGCCAGCAGCCAGCGGGGGGAAGGATCTGGGGCCAACGTCCTGACTTTC.

This clone was seen only once. This rearrangement joins TRBV15 to TRBJ2-3, with 9 bases identical to TRBD2. Germline-derived CDR1 and CDR2 are LNHNV and YYDKDF (reference sequence). This CDR3 is 15 amino acids long. V lost 5 bases and J lost 2; bases outside the gene matches: 5. CDR3 amino acids: CATSPRTSDTDTQYF. The DNA for the CDR3 is TGTGCCACCAGCCCCCGGACTAGCGACACAGATACGCAGTATTTT.

The table lists this clone with a count of one. CDR3 in DNA: TGCAGTGCCGCGCGAACCCCCGCGCAGTATTTT. It specifies CSAARTPAQYF. J is TRBJ2-3 and V is TRBV20-1; D unclear. Germline V lookup: CDR1 DFQATT, CDR2 SNEGSKA (reference sequence). V dropped 6 bases and J dropped 10 bases, with 14 bases sitting between them. The CDR3 is 11 amino acids.

Ten or more counts support this clone. The rearrangement links TRBV11-2 to TRBJ1-1; tentative D call: TRBD1 (5 bases). V lost 6 bases and J 4 bases, leaving 21 bases between the germline ends. Germline V gene lookup returns CDR1 SGHAT and CDR2 FQNNGV. The CDR3 contains 16 residues. The CDR3 loop reads CASSARSRESFTEAFF. DNA of the CDR3: TGTGCCAGCAGTGCAAGGTCCAGGGAATCTTTCACTGAAGCTTTCTTT.

The chain has TRBV15 and TRBJ1-2, with 9 bases identical to TRBD1. V lost 5 bases, J lost 3 bases, and 7 bases stayed unmatched. The CDR3 is 15 amino acids. Germline-derived CDR1 and CDR2 are LNHNV and YYDKDF (reference sequence). In DNA, the CDR3 is TGTGCCACCAGCGTCCGAAGGACAGGGGACTATGGCTACACCTTC. It is translated as CATSVRRTGDYGYTF. The variable domain in full, completed from reference TRBV15 and TRBJ1-2, reads DAMVIQNPRYQVTQFGKPVTLSCSQTLNHNVMYWYQQKSSQAPKLLFHYYDKDFNNEADTPDNFQSRRPNTSFCFLDIRSPGLGDTAMYLCATSVRRTGDYGYTFGSGTRLTVV.

The chain employs TRBV18 and TRBJ2-1; 10 bases map to TRBD2. Germline V lookup: CDR1 KGHSH, CDR2 LQKENI. Trimming took 6 bases from V and 4 from J; bases not matched to a gene: 6. The CDR3 spans 15 residues. CDR3 DNA sequence: TGTGCCAGCTCCCGAGGACTAGCGGATTACAATGAGCAGTTCTTC. Protein: CASSRGLADYNEQFF.

To note about this clone: The same CDR3 is also encoded by other DNA sequences in this sample. The chain is built from TRBV11-3 and TRBJ2-1; 9 bases line up with TRBD2. CDR1 is SGHNT, CDR2 YENEEA, per germline. The CDR3 sequence is 16 residues long. The V and J ends lost 0 bases and 8 bases, in that order; junction bases with no gene match: 8. Here the CDR3 DNA reads TGTGCCAGCAGCTTAGATGGGCGGGGGGGGCGCGATGAGCAGTTCTTC. This encodes CASSLDGRGGRDEQFF.

The table lists this clone with a few counts. The chain combines TRBV6-2 or TRBV6-3 with TRBJ2-4, with 7 bases lining up with TRBD2. The CDR3 is 14 amino acids. Unmatched junction bases numbered 6, after V lost 6 bases and J lost 4 bases. Germline lookup yields CDR1 MNHEY and CDR2 SVGEGT. The CDR3 reads CASSEWGGKNIQYF. CDR3 coding DNA: TGTGCCAGCAGCGAGTGGGGGGGAAAAAACATTCAGTACTTC.

The chain uses TRBV12-3 or TRBV12-4 and TRBJ1-1; weak D call: TRBD1 (5 bases). This CDR3 is 12 amino acids long. V dropped 2 bases and J dropped 6 bases, with 7 bases sitting between them. CDR3 nucleotide sequence: TGTGCCAGCAGTTTAAAAGGGGCTGAAGCTTTCTTT. Its protein product is CASSLKGAEAFF.

The chain joins TRBV7-8 to TRBJ1-2; tentative D call: TRBD1 (5 bases). The germline V gene has CDR1 SGHVS and CDR2 FQNEAQ. This CDR3 is 15 amino acids long. V was pared by 5 bases and J by 6 bases, with 19 bases between. The CDR3 here is CASSPLGREDDGYTF. CDR3 nucleotide sequence: TGTGCCAGCAGCCCTCTTGGCAGGGAGGATGATGGCTACACCTTC.

The chain couples TRBV28 to TRBJ2-7; 8 bases map to TRBD2. V was clipped by 3 bases and J by 12 bases; unmatched bases: 7. From germline, CDR1 is MDHEN and CDR2 SYDVKM. CDR3 size: 12 residues. The DNA for the CDR3 is TGTGCCAGCAGTTTTGGACGGGAGGGATCGTACTTC. Its protein is CASSFGREGSYF.

The V and J genes are TRBV6-5 and TRBJ1-5; D unresolved. There are 12 residues in the CDR3. In germline, CDR1 is MNHEY, CDR2 SVGAGI. V was trimmed by 10 bases and J by 7 bases, leaving 14 bases between them. In DNA form, the CDR3 reads TGTGCCACTCAGGAGGGCGGGCAGCCCCAGCATTTT. It translates to CATQEGGQPQHF.

This chain joins TRBV5-1 and TRBJ1-1; D not certain. Germline V gene data show CDR1 as SGHRS and CDR2 as YFSETQ. This CDR3 has 14 residues. Trimming removed 0 bases from V and 1 base from J, with 7 bases in between. Written as DNA, the CDR3 is TGCGCCAGCAGCTTGGGGGCAGCGAACACTGAAGCTTTCTTT. Translating gives CASSLGAANTEAFF.

This chain links TRBV6-6 with TRBJ2-2; 8 bases line up with TRBD1. J was trimmed by 5 bases and V by 5 bases; bases with no gene match: 10. The CDR3 extends over 16 amino acids. Germline values: CDR1 MNHNY, CDR2 SVGAGI (reference sequence). The CDR3: CASSLPTGAGTGELFF. CDR3 coding DNA: TGTGCCAGCAGTCTCCCGACAGGGGCAGGGACCGGGGAGCTGTTTTTT.

This rearrangement joins TRBV11-2 to TRBJ1-2, with 8 bases fitting TRBD1. Germline trimming cut 6 bases from V and 6 bases from J; bases unmatched to any gene: 6. In germline, CDR1 is SGHAT, CDR2 FQNNGV. This CDR3 contains 13 residues. The CDR3, as DNA: TGTGCCAGCAGTCTCGACAGGGGAGATGGCTACACCTTC. Residues: CASSLDRGDGYTF.

The chain uses TRBV29-1 and TRBJ1-3, with no clear D. V was clipped by 7 bases and J by 4 bases, with 11 bases between them. This CDR3 has 12 amino acids. CDR1 and CDR2 from the germline V gene are SQVTM and ANQGSEA. The CDR3 bases are TGCAGCGCGATTTCACAAGGAAACACCATATATTTT. This translates into CSAISQGNTIYF.

The chain has TRBV5-4 and TRBJ1-6, with TRBD1 matching 7 bases. Germline CDR1 SGHNT, CDR2 YYREEE (reference sequence). With 0 bases clipped from V and 7 bases from J, the junction kept 1 base outside the gene matches. This CDR3 is 14 amino acids long. CDR3 coding DNA: TGTGCCAGCAGCTTGGACAGGGGAAATTCACCCCTCCACTTT. This encodes CASSLDRGNSPLHF.